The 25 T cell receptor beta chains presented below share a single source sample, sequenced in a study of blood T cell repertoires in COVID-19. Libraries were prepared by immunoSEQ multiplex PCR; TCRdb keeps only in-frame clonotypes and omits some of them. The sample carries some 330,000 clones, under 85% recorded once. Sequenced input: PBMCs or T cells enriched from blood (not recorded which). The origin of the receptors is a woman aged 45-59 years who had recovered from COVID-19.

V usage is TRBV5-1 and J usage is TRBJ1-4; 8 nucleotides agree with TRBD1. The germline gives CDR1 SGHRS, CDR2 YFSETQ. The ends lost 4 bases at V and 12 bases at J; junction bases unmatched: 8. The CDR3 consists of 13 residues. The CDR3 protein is CASSPPGQVELFF. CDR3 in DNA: TGCGCCAGCAGCCCGCCGGGACAGGTGGAACTGTTTTTT.

Written as DNA, the CDR3 is TGTGCCAGCAGCTTGACAGGGGTCACCGGGGAGCTGTTTTTT. Amino acids: CASSLTGVTGELFF. The chain combines TRBV7-2 with TRBJ2-2; 8 bases map to TRBD1. After removal of 3 bases from V and 4 bases from J, the junction contained 1 base not matched to a gene. Looked up from germline, CDR1 is SGHTA and CDR2 is FQGNSA. CDR3 size: 14 residues.

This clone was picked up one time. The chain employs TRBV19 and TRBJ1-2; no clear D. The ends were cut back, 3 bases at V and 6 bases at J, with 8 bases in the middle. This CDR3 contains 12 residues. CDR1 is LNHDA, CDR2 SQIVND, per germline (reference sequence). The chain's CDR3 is CASSMAVDGYTF. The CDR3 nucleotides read TGTGCCAGTAGTATGGCAGTCGATGGCTACACCTTC.

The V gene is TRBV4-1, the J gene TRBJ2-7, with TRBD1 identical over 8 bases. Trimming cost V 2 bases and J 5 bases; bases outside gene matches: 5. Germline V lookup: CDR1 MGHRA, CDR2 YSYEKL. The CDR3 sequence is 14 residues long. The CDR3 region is CASSQRTQGDEQYF. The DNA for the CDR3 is TGCGCCAGCAGCCAAAGGACACAGGGGGACGAGCAGTACTTC.

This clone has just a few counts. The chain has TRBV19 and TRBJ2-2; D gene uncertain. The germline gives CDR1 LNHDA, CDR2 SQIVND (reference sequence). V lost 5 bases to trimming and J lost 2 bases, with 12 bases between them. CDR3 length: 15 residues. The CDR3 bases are TGTGCCAGTAGTTCCCTGGCACATAACACCGGGGAGCTGTTTTTT. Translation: CASSSLAHNTGELFF.

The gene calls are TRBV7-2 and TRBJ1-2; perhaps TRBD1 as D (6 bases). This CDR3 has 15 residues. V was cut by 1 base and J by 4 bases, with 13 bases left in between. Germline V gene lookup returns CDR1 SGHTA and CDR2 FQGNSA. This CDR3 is CASSLGGGDLYGYTF. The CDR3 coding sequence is TGTGCCAGCAGCTTAGGAGGGGGGGACCTCTATGGCTACACCTTC.

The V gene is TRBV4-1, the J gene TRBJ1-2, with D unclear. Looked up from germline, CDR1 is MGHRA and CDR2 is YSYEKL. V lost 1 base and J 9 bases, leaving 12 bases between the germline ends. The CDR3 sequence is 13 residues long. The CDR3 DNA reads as TGCGCCAGCAGCCAAGTATCTGGGCTAAGCTACACCTTC. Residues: CASSQVSGLSYTF.

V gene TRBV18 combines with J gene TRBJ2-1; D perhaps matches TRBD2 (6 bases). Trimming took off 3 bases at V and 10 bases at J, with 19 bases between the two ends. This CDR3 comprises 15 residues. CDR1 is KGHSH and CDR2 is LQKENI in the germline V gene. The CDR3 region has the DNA TGTGCCAGCTCACCGGACACTAGCCCAAGTGGGGAGCAGTTCTTC. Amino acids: CASSPDTSPSGEQFF.

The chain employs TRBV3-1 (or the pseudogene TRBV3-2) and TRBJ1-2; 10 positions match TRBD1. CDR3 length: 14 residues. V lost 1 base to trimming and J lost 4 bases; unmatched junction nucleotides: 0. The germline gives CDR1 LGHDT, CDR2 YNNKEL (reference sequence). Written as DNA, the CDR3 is TGTGCCAGCAGCCAAGGGGACAGGGGCTATGGCTACACCTTC. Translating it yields CASSQGDRGYGYTF.

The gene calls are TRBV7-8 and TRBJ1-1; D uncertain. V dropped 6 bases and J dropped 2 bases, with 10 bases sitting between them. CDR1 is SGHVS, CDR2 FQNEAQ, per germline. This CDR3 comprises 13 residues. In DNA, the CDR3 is TGTGCCAGCAGTAGAGGGCATAACACTGAAGCTTTCTTT. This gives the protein CASSRGHNTEAFF.

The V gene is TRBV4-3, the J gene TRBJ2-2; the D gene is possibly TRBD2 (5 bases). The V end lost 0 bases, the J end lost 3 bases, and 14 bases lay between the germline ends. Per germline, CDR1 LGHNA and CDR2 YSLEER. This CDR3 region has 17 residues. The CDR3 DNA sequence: TGCGCCAGCAGCCAAGATAATTTAGCGATGTACACCGGGGAGCTGTTTTTT. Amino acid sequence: CASSQDNLAMYTGELFF.

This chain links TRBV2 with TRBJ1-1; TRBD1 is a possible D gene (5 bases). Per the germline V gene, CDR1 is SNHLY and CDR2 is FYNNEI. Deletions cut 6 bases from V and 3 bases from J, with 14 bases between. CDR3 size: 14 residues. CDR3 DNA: TGTGCCAGCAGCCCGAAAACGGGGGACACTGAAGCTTTCTTT. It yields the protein CASSPKTGDTEAFF.

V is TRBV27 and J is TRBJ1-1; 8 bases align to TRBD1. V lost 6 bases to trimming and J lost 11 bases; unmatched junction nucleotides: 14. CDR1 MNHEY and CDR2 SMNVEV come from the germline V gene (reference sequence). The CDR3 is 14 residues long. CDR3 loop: CASRLSGGRTKAFF. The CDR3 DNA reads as TGTGCCAGCAGATTGTCAGGGGGCAGGACTAAGGCTTTCTTT.

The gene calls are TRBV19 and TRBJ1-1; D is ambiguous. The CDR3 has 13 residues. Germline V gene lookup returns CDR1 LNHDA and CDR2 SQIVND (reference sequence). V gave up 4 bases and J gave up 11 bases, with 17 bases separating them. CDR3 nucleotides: TGTGCCAGTAGTACCACGCCGGGTATTATGGCTTTCTTT. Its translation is CASSTTPGIMAFF.

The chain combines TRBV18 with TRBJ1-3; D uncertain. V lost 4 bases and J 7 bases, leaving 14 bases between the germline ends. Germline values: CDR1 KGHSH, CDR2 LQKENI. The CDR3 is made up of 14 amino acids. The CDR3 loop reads CASSLGTARNTIYF. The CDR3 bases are TGTGCCAGCTCACTGGGCACGGCCCGGAACACCATATATTTT. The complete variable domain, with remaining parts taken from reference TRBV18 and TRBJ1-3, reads NAGVMQNPRHLVRRRGQEARLRCSPMKGHSHVYWYRQLPEEGLKFMVYLQKENIIDESGMPKERFSAEFPKEGPSILRIQQVVRGDSAAYFCASSLGTARNTIYFGEGSWLTVV.

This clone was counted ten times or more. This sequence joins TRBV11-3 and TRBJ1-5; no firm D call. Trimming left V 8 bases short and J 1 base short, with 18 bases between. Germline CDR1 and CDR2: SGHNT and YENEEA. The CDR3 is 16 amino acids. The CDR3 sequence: CASYTISQFSNQPQHF. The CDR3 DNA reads TGTGCCAGCTACACTATAAGTCAGTTCAGCAATCAGCCCCAGCATTTT.

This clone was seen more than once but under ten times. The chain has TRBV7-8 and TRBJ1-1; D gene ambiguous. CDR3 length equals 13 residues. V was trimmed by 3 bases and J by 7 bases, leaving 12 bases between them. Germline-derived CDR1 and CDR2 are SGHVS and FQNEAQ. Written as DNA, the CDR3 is TGTGCCAGCAGCTTTGTTGGAGGGTTTGAAGCTTTCTTT. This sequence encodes CASSFVGGFEAFF.

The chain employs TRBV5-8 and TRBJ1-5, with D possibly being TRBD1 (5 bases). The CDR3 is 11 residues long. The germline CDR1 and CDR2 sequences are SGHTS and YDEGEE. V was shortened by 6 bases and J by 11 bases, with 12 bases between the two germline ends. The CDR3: CASTRSGAQHF. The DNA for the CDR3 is TGTGCCAGCACCCGATCGGGGGCCCAGCATTTT.

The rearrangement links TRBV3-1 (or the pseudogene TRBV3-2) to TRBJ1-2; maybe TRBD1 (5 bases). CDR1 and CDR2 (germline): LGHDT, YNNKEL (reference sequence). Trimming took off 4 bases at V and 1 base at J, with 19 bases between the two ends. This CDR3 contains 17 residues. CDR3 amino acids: CASSPPGVEGHNYGYTF. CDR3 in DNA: TGTGCCAGCAGCCCCCCCGGGGTGGAGGGGCATAACTATGGCTACACCTTC.

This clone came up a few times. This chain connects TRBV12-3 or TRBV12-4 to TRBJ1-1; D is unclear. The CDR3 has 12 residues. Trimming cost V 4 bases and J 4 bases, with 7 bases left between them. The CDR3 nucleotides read TGTGCCAGCAGTTGGGCAAGCACTGAAGCTTTCTTT. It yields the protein CASSWASTEAFF.

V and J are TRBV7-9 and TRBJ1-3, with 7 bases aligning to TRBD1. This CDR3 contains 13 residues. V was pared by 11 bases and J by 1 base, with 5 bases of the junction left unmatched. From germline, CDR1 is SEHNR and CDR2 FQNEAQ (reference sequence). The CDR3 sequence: CAFAGGSGNTIYF. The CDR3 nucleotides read TGTGCCTTCGCAGGGGGTTCTGGAAACACCATATATTTT.

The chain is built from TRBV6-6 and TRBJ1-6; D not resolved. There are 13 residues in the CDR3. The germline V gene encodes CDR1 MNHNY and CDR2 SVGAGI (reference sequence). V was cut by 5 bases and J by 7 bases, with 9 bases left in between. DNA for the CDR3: TGTGCCAGCAGTCCCGGGAGGAATTCACCCCTCCACTTT. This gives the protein CASSPGRNSPLHF.

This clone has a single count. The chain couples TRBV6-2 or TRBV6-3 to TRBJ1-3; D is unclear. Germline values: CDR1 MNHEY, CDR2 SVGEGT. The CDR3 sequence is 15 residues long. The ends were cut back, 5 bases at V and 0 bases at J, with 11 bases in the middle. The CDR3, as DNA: TGTGCCAGCAGTACCCAGAGGTCCTCTGGAAACACCATATATTTT. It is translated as CASSTQRSSGNTIYF.

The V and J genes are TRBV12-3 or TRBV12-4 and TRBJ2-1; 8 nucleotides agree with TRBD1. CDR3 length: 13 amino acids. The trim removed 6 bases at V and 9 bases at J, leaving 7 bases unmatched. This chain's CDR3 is CASRPDRDSEQFF. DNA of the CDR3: TGTGCCAGCAGACCGGACAGGGATAGTGAGCAGTTCTTC.

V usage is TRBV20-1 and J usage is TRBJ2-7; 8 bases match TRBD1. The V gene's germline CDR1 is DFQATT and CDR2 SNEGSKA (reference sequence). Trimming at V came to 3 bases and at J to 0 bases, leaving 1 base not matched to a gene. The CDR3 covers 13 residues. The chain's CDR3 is CSASTGGSYEQYF. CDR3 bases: TGCAGTGCTAGTACAGGGGGCTCCTACGAGCAGTACTTC.